This TCR beta chain was retrieved from a study of blood T cell repertoires in COVID-19. About the study: The United States, Italy and Spain provided the acute and convalescent COVID-19 samples. Sources were T cells, B-cell-depleted T cells, or PBMCs; the material itself was cDNA or gDNA.

Sequenced by immunoSEQ multiplex PCR; TCRdb stores in-frame clones only, minus some. The data show approximately 97,000 clones, 90% seen once. Germline assignment: CDR1 SGHTA and CDR2 FQGNSA. With 5 bases clipped from V and 7 bases from J, the junction kept 13 bases outside the gene matches. The CDR3 is made up of 16 amino acids. Sequencing used peripheral blood. This clonotype was sampled from a man in his fifties or sixties with acute or convalescent COVID-19. The chain joins TRBV7-2 to TRBJ2-1; 8 positions match TRBD2. This CDR3 is CASSGSATGGRNEQFF. The DNA of the CDR3 is TGTGCCAGCAGCGGATCTGCGACGGGGGGGCGGAATGAGCAGTTCTTC.